This TCR beta chain was identified in a study of OX40 agonist ivuxolimab in advanced cancers. The overall study: Partial responses were achieved by three patients, one with hepatocellular carcinoma and two with cutaneous melanoma.

Concerning this clone itself: Antigen specificity is unknown.

The repertoire was sequenced with immunoSEQ multiplex PCR; TCRdb's copy has only in-frame clones and lacks some. The profile shows approximately 28,000 clones, 65% to 80% of them singletons. Study-level results: CD8+ T cells averaged more expanded clones than CD4+.

Baseline, cycle 4 day 1, and cycle 7 day 1 were the blood sampling points. V shed 2 bases and J shed 2 bases, with 13 bases lying between them. Germline CDR1 and CDR2: MNHNS and SASEGT. The CDR3 length is 16 residues. The sample here was CD4+ or CD8+ T cells sorted from blood, taken in a trial of the OX40 agonist ivuxolimab. The clonotype was recovered from an adult with an advanced solid tumor such as melanoma, head and neck, liver or kidney cancer. This chain joins TRBV6-1 and TRBJ1-5; no reliable D call. The CDR3 region is CASSEFTGYGNQPQHF. The CDR3 bases are TGTGCCAGCAGTGAATTTACGGGATACGGCAATCAGCCCCAGCATTTT.